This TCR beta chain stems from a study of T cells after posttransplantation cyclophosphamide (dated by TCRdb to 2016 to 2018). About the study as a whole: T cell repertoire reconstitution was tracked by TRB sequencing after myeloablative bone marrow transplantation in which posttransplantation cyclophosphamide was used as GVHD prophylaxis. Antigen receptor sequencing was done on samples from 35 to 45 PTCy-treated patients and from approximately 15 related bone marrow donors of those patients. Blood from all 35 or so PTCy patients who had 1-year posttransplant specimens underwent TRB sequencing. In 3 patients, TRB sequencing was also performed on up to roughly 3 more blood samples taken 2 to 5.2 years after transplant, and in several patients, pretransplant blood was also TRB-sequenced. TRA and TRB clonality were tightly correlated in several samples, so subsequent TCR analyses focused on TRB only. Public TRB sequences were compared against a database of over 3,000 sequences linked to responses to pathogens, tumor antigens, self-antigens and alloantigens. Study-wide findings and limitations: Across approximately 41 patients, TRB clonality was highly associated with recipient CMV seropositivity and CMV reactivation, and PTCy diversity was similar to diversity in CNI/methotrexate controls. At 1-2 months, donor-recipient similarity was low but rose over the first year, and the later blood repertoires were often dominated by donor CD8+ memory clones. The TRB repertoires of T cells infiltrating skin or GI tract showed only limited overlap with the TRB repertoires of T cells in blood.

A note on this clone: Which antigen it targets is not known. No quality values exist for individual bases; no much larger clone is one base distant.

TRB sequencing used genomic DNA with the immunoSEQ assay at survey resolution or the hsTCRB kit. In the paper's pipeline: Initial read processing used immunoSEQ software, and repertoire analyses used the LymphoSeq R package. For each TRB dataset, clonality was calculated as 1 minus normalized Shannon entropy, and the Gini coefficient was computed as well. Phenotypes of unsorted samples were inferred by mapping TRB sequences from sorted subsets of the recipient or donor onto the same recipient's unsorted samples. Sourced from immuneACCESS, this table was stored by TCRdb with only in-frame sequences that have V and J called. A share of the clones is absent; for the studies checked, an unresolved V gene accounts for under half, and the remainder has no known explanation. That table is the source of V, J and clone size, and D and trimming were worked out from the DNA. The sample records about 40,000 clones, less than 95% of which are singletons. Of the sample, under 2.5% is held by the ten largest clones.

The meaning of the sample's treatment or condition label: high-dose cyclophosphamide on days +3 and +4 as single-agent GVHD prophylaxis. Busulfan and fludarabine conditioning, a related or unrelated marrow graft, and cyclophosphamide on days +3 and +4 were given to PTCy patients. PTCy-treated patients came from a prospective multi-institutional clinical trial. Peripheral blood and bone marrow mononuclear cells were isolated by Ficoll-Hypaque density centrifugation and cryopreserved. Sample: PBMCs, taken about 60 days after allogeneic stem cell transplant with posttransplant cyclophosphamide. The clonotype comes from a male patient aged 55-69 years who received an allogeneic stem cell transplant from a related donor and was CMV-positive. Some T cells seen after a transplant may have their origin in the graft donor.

CDR3 region: CASSLRGLETEAFF. The DNA sequence follows: TGTGCCAGCAGCCTTAGGGGTTTGGAGACTGAAGCTTTCTTT. The receptor chain draws on TRBV5-5 and TRBJ1-1, and perhaps TRBD1 as D gene, on 5 matching bases. The V and J ends are trimmed by 4 bases and 5 bases, leaving 15 bases between them. Per the germline V gene (reference sequence), SGHKS is the CDR1 and YYEKEE is the CDR2. Inclusive of the bounding cysteine and phenylalanine, the CDR3 is 14 residues long. Left in the record is the CDR3 DNA by itself, 42 bases read in frame from the first base.